This T cell receptor (beta chain) was captured by sequencing in a study of control samples from healthy donors and cancer patients. This clone turned up a few times. The repertoire was sequenced with immunoSEQ multiplex PCR; TCRdb's copy has only in-frame clones and lacks some. The table includes roughly 54,000 clones, 95% to 97% detected once. CDR3 length equals 17 residues. The chain recombines TRBV21-1 with TRBJ2-7; TRBD1 was called by the table and not checked on the DNA. TRBV21-1 is a pseudogene. This clonotype was sampled from a woman aged 25 to 45 in good health. Sequenced input: blood. The CDR3 region is CASSKDRGQRSSYEQYF. In DNA, the CDR3 is TGTGCCAGCAGCAAAGACAGGGGACAAAGGAGCTCCTACGAGCAGTACTTC.